This TCR beta chain was observed in a study of CD8+CD57+ T cells in acquired aplastic anemia. In the study overall: Roughly 3 ug was the average amount of DNA from sorted CD4+ and CD8+ cells. Healthy donors had, on average, about 10.8 million reads for their CD4+ cells.

This clonotype was seen only once. A much larger clone differs from this one at a single base, so this may be a read error. Germline CDR1 and CDR2: SGDLS and YYNGEE. The CDR3 has 17 amino acids. CDR3 and TCR beta VDJ profiling relied on genomic DNA as the template. TCRdb reprocessed the reads with MiXCR, giving one entry per CDR3 protein. In the table there are 86,000 or so distinct CDR3 sequences, around 42% of which are singletons. This sequence originates from a human donor in good health, serving as a control. Sequencing was done on a sample of sorted CD4+, CD8+, or CD8+CD57+ T cells (not recorded which) from PBMCs. The chain employs TRBV9 and TRBJ1-4; D might be TRBD1 (5 bases). The CDR3 DNA sequence: TGTACCAGCAGCACCGGACACTCAAACCCAACTAATGAAAAACTGTTTTTT. Its translation: CTSSTGHSNPTNEKLFF.